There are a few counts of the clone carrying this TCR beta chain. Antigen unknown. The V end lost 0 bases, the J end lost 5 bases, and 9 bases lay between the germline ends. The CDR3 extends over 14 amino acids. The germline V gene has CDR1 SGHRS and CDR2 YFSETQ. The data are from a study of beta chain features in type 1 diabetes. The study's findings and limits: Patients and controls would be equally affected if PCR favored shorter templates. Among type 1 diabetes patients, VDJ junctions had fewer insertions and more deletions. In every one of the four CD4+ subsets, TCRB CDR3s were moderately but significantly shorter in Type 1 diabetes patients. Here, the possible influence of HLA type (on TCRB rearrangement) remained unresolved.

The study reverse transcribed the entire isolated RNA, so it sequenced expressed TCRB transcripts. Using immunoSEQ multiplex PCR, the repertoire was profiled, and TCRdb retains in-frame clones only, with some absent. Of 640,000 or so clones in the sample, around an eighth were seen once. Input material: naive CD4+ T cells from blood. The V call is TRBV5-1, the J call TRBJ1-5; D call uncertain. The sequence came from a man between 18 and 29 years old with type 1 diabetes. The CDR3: CASSLAPTDQPQHF. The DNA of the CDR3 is TGCGCCAGCAGCTTGGCCCCGACCGATCAGCCCCAGCATTTT.